The clone carrying this T cell receptor beta chain showed up just a few times. This entry is derived from a study of immune characterization of retroperitoneal liposarcoma. TCRdb reprocessed the PCR reads with MiXCR, giving one entry per CDR3 protein. The repertoire includes 8,500 to 11,000 distinct CDR3 sequences, roughly 26% of them detected once, and 7.5% to 9.5% sits in the top ten. V was trimmed by 6 bases and J by 5 bases, leaving 16 bases between them. Germline V gives CDR1 MNHNS, CDR2 SASEGT. This CDR3 has 14 amino acids. This clonotype was sampled from a female donor with retroperitoneal liposarcoma. V and J are TRBV6-1 and TRBJ2-5, with D possibly called TRBD1 or TRBD2 (6 bases each). Specimen: tumor tissue. The CDR3 loop reads CASRAKGGGETQYF. In nucleotides, the CDR3 is TGTGCCAGCAGGGCCAAGGGGGGCGGGGAGACCCAGTACTTC.